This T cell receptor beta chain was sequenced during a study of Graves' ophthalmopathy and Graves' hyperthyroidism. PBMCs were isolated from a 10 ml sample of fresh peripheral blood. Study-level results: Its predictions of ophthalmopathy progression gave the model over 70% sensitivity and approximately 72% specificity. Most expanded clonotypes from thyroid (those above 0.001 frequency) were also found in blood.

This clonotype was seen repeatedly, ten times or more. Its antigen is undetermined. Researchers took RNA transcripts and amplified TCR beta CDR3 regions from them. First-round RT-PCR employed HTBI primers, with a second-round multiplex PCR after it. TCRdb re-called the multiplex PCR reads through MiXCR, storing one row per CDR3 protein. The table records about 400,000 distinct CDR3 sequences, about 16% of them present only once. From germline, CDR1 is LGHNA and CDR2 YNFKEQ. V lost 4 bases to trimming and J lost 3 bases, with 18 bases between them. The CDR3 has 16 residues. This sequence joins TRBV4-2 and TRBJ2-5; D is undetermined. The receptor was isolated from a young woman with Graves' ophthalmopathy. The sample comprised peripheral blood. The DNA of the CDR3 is TGTGCCAGCAGCCTCACCGGGCAGAAACAAAAAGAGACCCAGTACTTC. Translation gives CASSLTGQKQKETQYF.